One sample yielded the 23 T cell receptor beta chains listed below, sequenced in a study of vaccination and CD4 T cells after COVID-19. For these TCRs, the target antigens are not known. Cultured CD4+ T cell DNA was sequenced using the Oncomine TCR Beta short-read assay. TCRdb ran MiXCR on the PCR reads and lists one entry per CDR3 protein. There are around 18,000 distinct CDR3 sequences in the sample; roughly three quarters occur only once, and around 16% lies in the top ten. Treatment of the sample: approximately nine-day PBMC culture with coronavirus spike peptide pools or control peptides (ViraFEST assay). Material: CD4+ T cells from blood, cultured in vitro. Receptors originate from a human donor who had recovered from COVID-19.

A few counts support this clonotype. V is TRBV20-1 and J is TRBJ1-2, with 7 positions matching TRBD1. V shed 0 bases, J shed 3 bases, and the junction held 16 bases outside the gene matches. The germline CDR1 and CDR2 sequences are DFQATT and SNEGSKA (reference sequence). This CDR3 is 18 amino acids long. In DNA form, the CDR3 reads TGCAGTGCTAGAGATCTTTTTGAGAAAAGGGGGCGCGACTATGGCTACACCTTC. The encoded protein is CSARDLFEKRGRDYGYTF.

CDR3: CASSESRGSSTDTQYF. The CDR3 DNA follows: TGCGCCAGCAGTGAGTCACGGGGGTCCAGCACAGATACGCAGTATTTT. The chain combines TRBV10-1 with TRBJ2-3, with D tentatively TRBD2 (6 bases). V was clipped by 0 bases and J by 0 bases, with 10 bases between them. Germline-derived CDR1 and CDR2 are WNHNN and SYGVQD (reference sequence). This CDR3 is 16 amino acids long.

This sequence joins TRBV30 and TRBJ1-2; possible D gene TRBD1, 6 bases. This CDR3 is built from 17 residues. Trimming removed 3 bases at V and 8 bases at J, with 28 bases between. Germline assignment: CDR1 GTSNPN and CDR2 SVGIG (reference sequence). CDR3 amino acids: CAWSPGTLLRRVGGYTF. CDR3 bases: TGTGCCTGGAGCCCCGGGACACTCTTACGAAGGGTCGGCGGCTACACCTTC.

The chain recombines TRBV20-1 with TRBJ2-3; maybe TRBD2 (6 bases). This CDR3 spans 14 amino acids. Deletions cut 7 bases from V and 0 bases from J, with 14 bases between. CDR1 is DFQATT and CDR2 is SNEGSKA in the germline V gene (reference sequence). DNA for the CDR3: TGCAGTGTTTTAGGTCTAGCGAGCACAGATACGCAGTATTTT. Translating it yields CSVLGLASTDTQYF.

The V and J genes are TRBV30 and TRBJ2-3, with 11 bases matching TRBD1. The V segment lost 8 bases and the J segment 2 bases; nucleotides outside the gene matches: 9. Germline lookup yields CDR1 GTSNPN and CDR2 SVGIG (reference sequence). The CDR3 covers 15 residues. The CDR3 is CARGGQGAVTDTQYF. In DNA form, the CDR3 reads TGTGCCAGGGGTGGACAGGGGGCGGTCACAGATACGCAGTATTTT.

This CDR3 is CASLKSLYNQPQHF. CDR3 coding DNA: TGTGCCAGCCTTAAAAGTCTCTACAATCAGCCCCAGCATTTT. The V and J genes are TRBV28 and TRBJ1-5; no clear D gene. The V and J ends lost 8 bases and 3 bases respectively, with 14 bases between them. This CDR3 spans 14 amino acids. Germline CDR1 reads MDHEN; CDR2 reads SYDVKM.

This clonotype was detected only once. DNA of the CDR3: TGTGCCAGCAGCCCTAGTAGGGTCTCCTACGAGCAGTACTTC. It yields the protein CASSPSRVSYEQYF. The chain carries TRBV27 and TRBJ2-7; unclear D gene. Trimming shortened V by 6 bases and J by 0 bases, and 12 bases separated the two germline ends. Germline CDR1 reads MNHEY; CDR2 reads SMNVEV (reference sequence). This CDR3 is 14 amino acids long.

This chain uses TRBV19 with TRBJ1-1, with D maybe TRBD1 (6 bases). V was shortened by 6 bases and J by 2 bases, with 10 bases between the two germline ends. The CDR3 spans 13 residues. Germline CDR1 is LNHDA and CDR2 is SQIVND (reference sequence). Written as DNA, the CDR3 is TGTGCCAGTAGCGGACAGTTAAACACTGAAGCTTTCTTT. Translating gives CASSGQLNTEAFF.

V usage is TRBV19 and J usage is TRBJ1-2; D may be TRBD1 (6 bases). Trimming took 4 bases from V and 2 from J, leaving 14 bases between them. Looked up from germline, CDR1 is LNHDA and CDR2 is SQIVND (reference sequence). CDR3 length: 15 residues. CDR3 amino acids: CASSRTDLTNYGYTF. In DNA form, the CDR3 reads TGTGCCAGTAGTAGGACAGACCTAACCAACTATGGCTACACCTTC.

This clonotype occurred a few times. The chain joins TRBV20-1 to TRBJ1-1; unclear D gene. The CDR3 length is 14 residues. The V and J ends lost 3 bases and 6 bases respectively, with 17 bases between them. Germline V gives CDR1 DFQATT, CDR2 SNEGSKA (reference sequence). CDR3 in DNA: TGCAGTGCTAGGCAGACTTCAAACGAGGCTGAAGCTTTCTTT. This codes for CSARQTSNEAEAFF.

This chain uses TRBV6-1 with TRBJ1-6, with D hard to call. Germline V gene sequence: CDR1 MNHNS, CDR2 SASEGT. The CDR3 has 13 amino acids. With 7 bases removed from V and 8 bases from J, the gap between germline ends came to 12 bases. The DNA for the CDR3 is TGTGCCAGCAAGGCCAGGCGGGATTCACCCCTCCACTTT. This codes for CASKARRDSPLHF.

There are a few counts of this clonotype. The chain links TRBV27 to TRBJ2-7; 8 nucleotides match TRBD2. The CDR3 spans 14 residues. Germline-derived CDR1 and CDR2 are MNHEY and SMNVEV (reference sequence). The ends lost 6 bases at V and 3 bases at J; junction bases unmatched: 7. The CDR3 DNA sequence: TGTGCCAGCAGCCGACTAGCGCTAATCTACGAGCAGTACTTC. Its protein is CASSRLALIYEQYF.

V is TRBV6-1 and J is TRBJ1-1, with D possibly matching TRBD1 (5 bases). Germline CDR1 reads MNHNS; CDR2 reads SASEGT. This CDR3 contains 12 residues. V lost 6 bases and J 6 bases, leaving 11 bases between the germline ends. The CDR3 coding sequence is TGTGCCAGCAGACTACAGGAATCTGAAGCTTTCTTT. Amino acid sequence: CASRLQESEAFF.

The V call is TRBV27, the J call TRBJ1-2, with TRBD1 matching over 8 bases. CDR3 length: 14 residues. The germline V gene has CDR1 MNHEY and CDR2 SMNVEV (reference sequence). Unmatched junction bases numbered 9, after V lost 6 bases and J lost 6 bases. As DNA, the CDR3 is TGTGCCAGCAGCCAAGGACAGGGAAAAGATGGCTACACCTTC. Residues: CASSQGQGKDGYTF.

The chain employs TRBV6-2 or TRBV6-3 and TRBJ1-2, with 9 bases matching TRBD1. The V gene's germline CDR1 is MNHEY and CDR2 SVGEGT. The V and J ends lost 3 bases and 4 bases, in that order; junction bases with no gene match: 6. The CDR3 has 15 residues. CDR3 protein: CASSYDRDRAYGYTF. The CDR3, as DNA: TGTGCCAGCAGTTATGACCGGGACAGGGCCTATGGCTACACCTTC.

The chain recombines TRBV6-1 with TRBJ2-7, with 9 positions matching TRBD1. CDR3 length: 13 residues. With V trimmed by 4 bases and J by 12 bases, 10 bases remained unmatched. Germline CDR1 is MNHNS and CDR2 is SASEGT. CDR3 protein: CASSGPDRGHPYF. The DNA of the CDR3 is TGTGCCAGCAGTGGGCCGGACAGGGGTCATCCGTACTTC.

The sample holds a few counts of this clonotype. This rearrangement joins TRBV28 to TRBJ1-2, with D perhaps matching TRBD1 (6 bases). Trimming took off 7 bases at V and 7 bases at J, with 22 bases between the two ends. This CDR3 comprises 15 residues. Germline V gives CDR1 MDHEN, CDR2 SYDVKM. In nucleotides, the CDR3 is TGTGCCAGCAAGGGGACGGCGGGGGCAGTCAGTGGCTACACCTTC. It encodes CASKGTAGAVSGYTF.

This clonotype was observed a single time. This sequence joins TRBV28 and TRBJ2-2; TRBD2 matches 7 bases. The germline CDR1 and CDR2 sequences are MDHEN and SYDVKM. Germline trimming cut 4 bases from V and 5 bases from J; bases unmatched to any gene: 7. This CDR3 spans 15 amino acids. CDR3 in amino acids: CASSYRPGGTGELFF. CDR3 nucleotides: TGTGCCAGCAGTTACCGCCCCGGGGGGACCGGGGAGCTGTTTTTT.

In DNA form, the CDR3 reads TGTGCCTGGGGGACAGGGGATAATTCACCCCTCCACTTT. Residues: CAWGTGDNSPLHF. This chain uses TRBV30 with TRBJ1-6; 10 bases fit TRBD1. J gave up 5 bases and V 5 bases, and 0 bases lay outside the gene matches. The CDR3 runs to 13 residues. Germline-derived CDR1 and CDR2 are GTSNPN and SVGIG (reference sequence).

The CDR3 loop is CASSGGDTEAFF. The CDR3 region has the DNA TGTGCCAGCAGCGGGGGGGACACTGAAGCTTTCTTT. The chain carries TRBV11-3 and TRBJ1-1, with a tentative D call TRBD1 (5 bases). The germline V gene has CDR1 SGHNT and CDR2 YENEEA. Trimming pared 5 bases from V and 3 bases from J, leaving 7 bases between. The CDR3 contains 12 residues.

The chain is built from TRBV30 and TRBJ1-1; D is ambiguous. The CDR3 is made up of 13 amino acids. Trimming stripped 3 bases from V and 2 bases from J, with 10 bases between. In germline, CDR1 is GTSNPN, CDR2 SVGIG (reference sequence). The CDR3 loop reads CAWRGRSNTEAFF. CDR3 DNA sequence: TGTGCCTGGAGGGGCAGATCCAACACTGAAGCTTTCTTT.

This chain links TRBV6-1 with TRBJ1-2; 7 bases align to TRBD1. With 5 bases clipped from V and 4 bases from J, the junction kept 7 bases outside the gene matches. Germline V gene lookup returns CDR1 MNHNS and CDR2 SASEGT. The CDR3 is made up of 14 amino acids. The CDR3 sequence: CASSRQGMAYGYTF. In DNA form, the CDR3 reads TGTGCCAGCAGTAGACAGGGTATGGCCTATGGCTACACCTTC.

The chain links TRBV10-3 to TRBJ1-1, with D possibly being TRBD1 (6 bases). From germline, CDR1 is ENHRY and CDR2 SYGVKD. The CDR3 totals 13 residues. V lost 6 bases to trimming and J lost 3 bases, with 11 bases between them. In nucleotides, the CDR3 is TGTGCCATCAGAAGAGCAGGGGACACTGAAGCTTTCTTT. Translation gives CAIRRAGDTEAFF.